This TCR beta chain appears in the sequencing data of a study of blood T cell repertoires in COVID-19. There are 13 residues in the CDR3. The J segment lost 7 bases and the V segment lost 4 bases, leaving 1 base of the junction unmatched. Germline CDR1 reads ENHRY; CDR2 reads SYGVKD. Per the original data handling: Reference gene primers were amplified, and this amplification served to estimate nucleated cell counts. Profiling relied on immunoSEQ multiplex PCR, and the TCRdb table lists in-frame clones only, not all of them. V and J calls and clone size are those listed in that table; D and trimming were worked out from the DNA. The sample contains tens of thousands of clones, approximately 92% of which appear only once.

The clonotype was recovered from a man aged 55 to 70 with acute or convalescent COVID-19. Source material: peripheral blood. The chain uses TRBV10-3 and TRBJ1-6; 7 bases fit TRBD1. The CDR3 loop is CAISVGQNSPLHF. CDR3 sequence (DNA): TGTGCCATCAGTGTGGGACAGAATTCACCCCTCCACTTT.